This TCR beta chain was observed in a study of T cells after yellow fever vaccination. Overall study findings and caveats: Contaminating bulk clonotypes could be abundant in FACS-sorted repertoires. The CD4 compartment and the CD8 compartment contained a small share of clonotypes in common. Booster samples showed a return of most primary-vaccination clones (roughly 96% CD4, over 70% CD8).

The CDR3 runs to 17 residues. Trimming shortened V by 1 base and J by 5 bases, and 20 bases separated the two germline ends. CDR1 is MNHNS, CDR2 SASEGT, per germline. As for this clonotype: No antigen is known for it.

Universal primer sites and UMIs were introduced during 5'RACE template-switching synthesis of TCR cDNA. From the 5' RACE reads, TCRdb called clonotypes with MiXCR, one entry per CDR3 protein. The repertoire includes 100,000 to 150,000 distinct CDR3 sequences, 8.9% of them detected once, and 30% to 50% sits in the top ten. This clonotype was sampled from a man in his late teens or twenties who received the YFV17D yellow fever vaccine. The input for sequencing was CD8+ T cells sorted from PBMCs, taken on the day of the yellow fever booster vaccination. This rearrangement joins TRBV6-1 to TRBJ1-1; D remains ambiguous. CDR3 sequence: CASSEGGYRAYRTEAFF. In nucleotides, the CDR3 is TGTGCCAGCAGTGAAGGTGGTTATAGGGCGTATAGGACTGAAGCTTTCTTT.